What follows are 13 T cell receptor beta chains derived from one specimen sequenced in a study of blood T cell repertoires in COVID-19. The method was immunoSEQ multiplex PCR; TCRdb's version includes in-frame clones alone and lacks a portion of them. The table includes fewer than 350,000 clones, roughly 86% detected once. Sample: peripheral blood. Receptor source: a man aged 35-49 years with active or convalescent COVID-19.

For the CDR3, the DNA is TGTGCCAGCTGCGCGGGACAGTTGAACACTGAAGCTTTCTTT. It yields the protein CASCAGQLNTEAFF. The chain employs TRBV7-6 and TRBJ1-1; TRBD1 agrees at 7 bases. From germline, CDR1 is SGHVS and CDR2 FNYEAQ. The V segment lost 8 bases and the J segment 0 bases; nucleotides outside the gene matches: 6. The CDR3 totals 14 residues.

The CDR3 DNA sequence: TGTGCCTGGAGTGTTCCGGGACAGGGTCCCCTCTCCTACGAGCAGTACTTC. It translates to CAWSVPGQGPLSYEQYF. This rearrangement joins TRBV30 to TRBJ2-7; TRBD1 matches at 9 bases. Germline V gene lookup returns CDR1 GTSNPN and CDR2 SVGIG (reference sequence). V trimming: 0 bases; J trimming: 0 bases; junction bases outside the gene matches: 9. CDR3 length: 17 amino acids.

The chain recombines TRBV27 with TRBJ1-5; 7 bases map to TRBD1. Germline assignment: CDR1 MNHEY and CDR2 SMNVEV (reference sequence). The V segment lost 5 bases and the J segment 4 bases; nucleotides outside the gene matches: 8. This CDR3 is 15 amino acids long. CDR3 region: CASSGDSIGNQPQHF. In DNA, the CDR3 is TGTGCCAGCAGTGGGGACAGCATAGGGAATCAGCCCCAGCATTTT.

This clone was counted once. The chain is built from TRBV29-1 and TRBJ2-7; 13 bases line up with TRBD2. Germline values: CDR1 SQVTM, CDR2 ANQGSEA. This CDR3 region has 14 residues. J gave up 7 bases and V 5 bases, and 8 bases lay outside the gene matches. The CDR3 loop reads CSVFWTSGRGEQYF. CDR3 nucleotides: TGCAGCGTTTTTTGGACTAGCGGGAGAGGTGAGCAGTACTTC.

The CDR3 here is CASSLGGGPKLFF. Written as DNA, the CDR3 is TGTGCCAGCAGTTTGGGGGGTGGACCCAAACTGTTTTTT. This chain joins TRBV12-3 or TRBV12-4 and TRBJ1-4; D might be TRBD1 (5 bases). The V end was cut by 3 bases, the J end by 11 bases, with 13 bases between. The CDR3 loop spans 13 amino acids.

The CDR3 reads CASSNRTDGYTF. CDR3 in DNA: TGTGCCAGCAGTAACAGGACGGATGGCTACACCTTC. This chain links TRBV9 with TRBJ1-2; possible D gene TRBD1, 5 bases. Germline V gene data show CDR1 as SGDLS and CDR2 as YYNGEE. The V gene lost 5 bases and the J gene lost 6 bases, with 11 bases spanning the gap. This CDR3 is 12 amino acids long.

This chain links TRBV7-9 with TRBJ2-1; 7 positions match TRBD2. Germline V gives CDR1 SEHNR, CDR2 FQNEAQ (reference sequence). The CDR3 is made up of 16 amino acids. J lost 6 bases, V lost 0 bases, and 8 bases had no gene match. The chain's CDR3 is CASSLALAVYGNEQFF. DNA for the CDR3: TGTGCCAGCAGCTTAGCGCTAGCGGTCTACGGCAATGAGCAGTTCTTC.

This rearrangement joins TRBV11-2 to TRBJ2-1; possibly TRBD2 for D (5 bases). The V and J ends lost 5 bases and 10 bases respectively, with 12 bases between them. The germline V gene encodes CDR1 SGHAT and CDR2 FQNNGV. This CDR3 has 12 residues. CDR3 coding DNA: TGTGCCAGCAGCAAAAATCGGGGAGAGCAGTTCTTC. Protein sequence: CASSKNRGEQFF.

CDR3 sequence (DNA): TGTGCCAGCAGCTTAGAGCAAGGGGGCAATCAGCCCCAGCATTTT. Its protein is CASSLEQGGNQPQHF. The chain carries TRBV7-3 and TRBJ1-5, with a weak D call TRBD1 (5 bases). Per germline, CDR1 SGHTA and CDR2 FQGTGA. The CDR3 covers 15 residues. Trimming pared 2 bases from V and 2 bases from J, leaving 10 bases between. Using reference TRBV7-3 and TRBJ1-5 for the parts outside the CDR3, the full variable domain is GAGVSQTPSNKVTEKGKYVELRCDPISGHTALYWYRQSLGQGPEFLIYFQGTGAADDSGLPNDRFFAVRPEGSVSTLKIQRTERGDSAVYLCASSLEQGGNQPQHFGDGTRLSIL.

The rearrangement uses TRBV4-2 and TRBJ1-2; D gene unclear. Germline V gene sequence: CDR1 LGHNA, CDR2 YNFKEQ. The V end lost 0 bases, the J end lost 2 bases, and 10 bases lay between the germline ends. The CDR3 has 15 residues. DNA for the CDR3: TGTGCCAGCAGCCAAGATAACCCGGGGAACTATGGCTACACCTTC. Translating it yields CASSQDNPGNYGYTF.

This chain uses TRBV19 with TRBJ2-5, with 8 nucleotides matching TRBD2. The CDR3 has 14 amino acids. Germline values: CDR1 LNHDA, CDR2 SQIVND (reference sequence). Losses at the gene ends were 9 bases for V and 1 base for J; bases not matched to a gene: 7. The CDR3 reads CASRGGGGQETQYF. The DNA of the CDR3 is TGTGCCAGCCGGGGGGGAGGAGGCCAAGAGACCCAGTACTTC.

The genes are TRBV5-1 and TRBJ2-5, with a tentative D call TRBD2 (5 bases). V was trimmed by 4 bases and J by 5 bases, leaving 15 bases between them. Germline lookup yields CDR1 SGHRS and CDR2 YFSETQ. The length of the CDR3 is 14 residues. The CDR3 reads CASSLASLRETQYF. The CDR3 nucleotides are TGCGCCAGCAGCCTAGCCTCCCTCCGGGAGACCCAGTACTTC.

V and J are TRBV18 and TRBJ1-1; D uncertain. V dropped 6 bases and J dropped 4 bases, with 15 bases sitting between them. The CDR3 totals 14 residues. Germline V CDR1 and CDR2: KGHSH, LQKENI. CDR3 bases: TGTGCCAGCTCCCCGTCCGAGGGAAGCACTGAAGCTTTCTTT. Translating it yields CASSPSEGSTEAFF.